The entry below gives a single T cell receptor beta chain sequence along with its context. This sample was taken from a study of blood T cells in healthy people across ages. Combining a sample-barcoded 5' primer with a J-beta primer mix, a second PCR ran for roughly 7 to 12 cycles. One entry per CDR3 protein, called by TCRdb with MiXCR from the 5' RACE reads. The repertoire includes approximately 800,000 distinct CDR3 sequences, 58% of them detected once, and approximately 20% sits in the top ten. Germline V gives CDR1 DFQATT, CDR2 SNEGSKA (reference sequence). The junction had 15 bases not matched to a gene; V was cut back by 6 bases and J by 8 bases. The CDR3 spans 16 residues.

This clonotype originated in a man aged 25-40 years in good health. V usage is TRBV20-1 and J usage is TRBJ2-1; TRBD2 aligns across 11 bases. Sequencing was performed on blood. The CDR3 region is CSAPPGSGGERDEQFF. For the CDR3, the DNA is TGCAGTGCCCCCCCGGGTAGCGGGGGGGAGCGGGATGAGCAGTTCTTC.